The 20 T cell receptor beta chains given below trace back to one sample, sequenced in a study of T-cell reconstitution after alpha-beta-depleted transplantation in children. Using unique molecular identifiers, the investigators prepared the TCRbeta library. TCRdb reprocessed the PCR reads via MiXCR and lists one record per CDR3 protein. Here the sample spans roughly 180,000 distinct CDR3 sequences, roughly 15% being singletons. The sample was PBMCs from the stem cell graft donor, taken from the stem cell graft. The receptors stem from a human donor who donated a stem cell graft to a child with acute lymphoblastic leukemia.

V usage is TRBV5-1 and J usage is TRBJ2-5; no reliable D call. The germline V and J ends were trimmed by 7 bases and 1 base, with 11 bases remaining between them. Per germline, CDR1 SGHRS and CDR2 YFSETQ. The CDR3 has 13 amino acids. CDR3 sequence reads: CASATAGQETQYF. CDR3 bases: TGCGCCAGCGCCACGGCAGGCCAAGAGACCCAGTACTTC.

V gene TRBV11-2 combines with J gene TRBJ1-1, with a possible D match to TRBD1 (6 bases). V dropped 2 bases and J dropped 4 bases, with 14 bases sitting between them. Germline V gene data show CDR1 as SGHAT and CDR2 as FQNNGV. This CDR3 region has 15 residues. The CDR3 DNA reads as TGTGCCAGCAGCTTAATGTGGGAGGGGGGCACTGAAGCTTTCTTT. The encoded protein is CASSLMWEGGTEAFF.

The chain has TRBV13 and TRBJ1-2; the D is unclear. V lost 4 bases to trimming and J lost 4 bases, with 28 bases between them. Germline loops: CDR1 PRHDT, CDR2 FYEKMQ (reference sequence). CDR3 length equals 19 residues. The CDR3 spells CASSCSAGAGGASSYGYTF. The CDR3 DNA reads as TGTGCCAGCAGCTGCTCTGCAGGAGCTGGTGGAGCTAGTAGCTATGGCTACACCTTC.

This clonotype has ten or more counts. CDR3 DNA sequence: TGCAGTGCTAGAGAAAGCGGGAGGGCCTGGGGTGAGCAGTTCTTC. Translation: CSARESGRAWGEQFF. This rearrangement joins TRBV20-1 to TRBJ2-1, with TRBD2 matching 10 bases. V was pared by 0 bases and J by 9 bases, with 8 bases of the junction left unmatched. The length of the CDR3 is 15 residues. CDR1 is DFQATT and CDR2 is SNEGSKA in the germline V gene (reference sequence).

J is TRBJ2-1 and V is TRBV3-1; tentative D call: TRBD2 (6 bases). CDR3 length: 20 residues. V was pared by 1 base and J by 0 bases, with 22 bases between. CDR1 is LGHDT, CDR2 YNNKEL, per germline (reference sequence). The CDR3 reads CASSQGYTSRYQASYNEQFF. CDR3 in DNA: TGTGCCAGCAGCCAAGGTTACACTAGCAGGTACCAAGCCTCCTACAATGAGCAGTTCTTC.

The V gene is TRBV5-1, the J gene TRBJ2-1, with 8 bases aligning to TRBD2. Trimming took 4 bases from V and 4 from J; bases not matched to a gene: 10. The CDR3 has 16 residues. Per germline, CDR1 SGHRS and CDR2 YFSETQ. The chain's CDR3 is CASSLAGTRGYNEQFF. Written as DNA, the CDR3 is TGCGCCAGCAGCCTGGCCGGGACTAGAGGGTACAATGAGCAGTTCTTC.

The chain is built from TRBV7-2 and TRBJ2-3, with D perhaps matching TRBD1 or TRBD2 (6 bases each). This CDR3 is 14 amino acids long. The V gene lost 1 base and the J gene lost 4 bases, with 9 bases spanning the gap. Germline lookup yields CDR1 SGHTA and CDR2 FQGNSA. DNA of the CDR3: TGTGCCAGCAGCTTAGACAGGGAGGCAGATACGCAGTATTTT. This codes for CASSLDREADTQYF. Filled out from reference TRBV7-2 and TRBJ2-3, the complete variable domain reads GAGVSQSPSNKVTEKGKDVELRCDPISGHTALYWYRQSLGQGLEFLIYFQGNSAPDKSGLPSDRFSAERTGGSVSTLTIQRTQQEDSAVYLCASSLDREADTQYFGPGTRLTVL.

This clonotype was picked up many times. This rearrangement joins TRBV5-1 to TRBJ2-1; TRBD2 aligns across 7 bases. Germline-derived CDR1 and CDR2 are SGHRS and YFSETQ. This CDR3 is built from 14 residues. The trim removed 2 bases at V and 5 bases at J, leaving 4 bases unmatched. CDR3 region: CASSFSSGDNEQFF. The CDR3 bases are TGCGCCAGCAGCTTCTCTAGCGGTGACAATGAGCAGTTCTTC.

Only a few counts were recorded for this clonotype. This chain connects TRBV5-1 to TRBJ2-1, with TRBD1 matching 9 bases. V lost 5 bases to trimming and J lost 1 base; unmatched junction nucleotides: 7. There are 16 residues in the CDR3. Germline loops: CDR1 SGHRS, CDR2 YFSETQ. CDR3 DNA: TGCGCCAGCAGTTACATGACAGGGGGATCCTACAATGAGCAGTTCTTC. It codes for CASSYMTGGSYNEQFF.

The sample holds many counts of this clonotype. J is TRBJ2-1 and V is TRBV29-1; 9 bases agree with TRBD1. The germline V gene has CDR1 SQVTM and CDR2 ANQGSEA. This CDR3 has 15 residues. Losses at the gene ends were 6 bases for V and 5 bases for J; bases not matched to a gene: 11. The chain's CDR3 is CSVGKRDRADNEQFF. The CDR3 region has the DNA TGCAGCGTAGGCAAGCGGGACAGGGCGGACAATGAGCAGTTCTTC.

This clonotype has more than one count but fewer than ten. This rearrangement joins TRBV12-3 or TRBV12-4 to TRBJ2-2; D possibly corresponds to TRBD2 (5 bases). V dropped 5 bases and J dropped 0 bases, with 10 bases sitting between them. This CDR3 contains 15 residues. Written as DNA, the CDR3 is TGTGCCAGCAGTCAGAGCGGTCCGAACACCGGGGAGCTGTTTTTT. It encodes CASSQSGPNTGELFF.

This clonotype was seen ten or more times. CDR3 protein: CSVEPAAGGRDTQYF. Written as DNA, the CDR3 is TGCAGCGTTGAACCGGCAGCGGGAGGCAGAGATACGCAGTATTTT. V and J are TRBV29-1 and TRBJ2-3, with 9 bases lining up with TRBD2. CDR3 length equals 15 residues. V was pared by 2 bases and J by 5 bases, with 8 bases of the junction left unmatched. The germline V gene encodes CDR1 SQVTM and CDR2 ANQGSEA.

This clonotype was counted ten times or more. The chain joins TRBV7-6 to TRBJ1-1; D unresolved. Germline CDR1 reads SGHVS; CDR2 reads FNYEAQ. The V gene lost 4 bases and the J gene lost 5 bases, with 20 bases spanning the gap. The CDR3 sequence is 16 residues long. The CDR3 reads CASSSPGLVSGTEAFF. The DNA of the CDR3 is TGTGCCAGCAGCTCTCCCGGGCTCGTAAGTGGTACTGAAGCTTTCTTT. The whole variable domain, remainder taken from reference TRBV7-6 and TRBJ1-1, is GAGVSQSPRYKVTKRGQDVALRCDPISGHVSLYWYRQALGQGPEFLTYFNYEAQQDKSGLPNDRFSAERPEGSISTLTIQRTEQRDSAMYRCASSSPGLVSGTEAFFGQGTRLTVV.

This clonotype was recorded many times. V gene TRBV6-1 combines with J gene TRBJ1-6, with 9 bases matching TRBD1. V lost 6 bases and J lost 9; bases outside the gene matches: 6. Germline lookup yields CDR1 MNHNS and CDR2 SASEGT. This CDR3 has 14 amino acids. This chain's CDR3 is CASRLGQGRSPLHF. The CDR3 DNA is TGTGCCAGCAGACTGGGACAGGGTCGTTCACCCCTCCACTTT.

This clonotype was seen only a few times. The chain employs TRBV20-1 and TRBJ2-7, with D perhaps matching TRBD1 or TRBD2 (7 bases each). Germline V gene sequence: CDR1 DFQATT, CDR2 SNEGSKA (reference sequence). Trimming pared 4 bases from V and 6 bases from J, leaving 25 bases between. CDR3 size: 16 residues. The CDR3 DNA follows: TGCAGTGCTACCAAGGGGGCTAGCGGACCTGATGGCGAGCAGTACTTC. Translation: CSATKGASGPDGEQYF.

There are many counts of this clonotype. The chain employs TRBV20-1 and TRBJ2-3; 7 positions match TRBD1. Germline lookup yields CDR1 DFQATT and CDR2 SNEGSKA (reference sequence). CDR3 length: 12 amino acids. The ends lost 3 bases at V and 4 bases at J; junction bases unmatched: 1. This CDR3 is CSASQGADTQYF. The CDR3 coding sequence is TGCAGTGCTAGTCAGGGGGCAGATACGCAGTATTTT.

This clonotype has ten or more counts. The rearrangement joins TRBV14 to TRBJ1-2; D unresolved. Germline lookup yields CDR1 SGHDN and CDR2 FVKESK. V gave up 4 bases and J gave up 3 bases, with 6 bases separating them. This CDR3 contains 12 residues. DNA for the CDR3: TGTGCCAGCAGCCCTTCCGACTATGGCTACACCTTC. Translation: CASSPSDYGYTF.

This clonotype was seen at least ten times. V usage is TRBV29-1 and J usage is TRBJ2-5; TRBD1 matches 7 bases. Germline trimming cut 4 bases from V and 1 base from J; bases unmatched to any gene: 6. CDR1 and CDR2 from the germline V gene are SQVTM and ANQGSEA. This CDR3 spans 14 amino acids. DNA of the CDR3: TGCAGCGTTGCCGGGACAGCGATCCAAGAGACCCAGTACTTC. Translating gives CSVAGTAIQETQYF.

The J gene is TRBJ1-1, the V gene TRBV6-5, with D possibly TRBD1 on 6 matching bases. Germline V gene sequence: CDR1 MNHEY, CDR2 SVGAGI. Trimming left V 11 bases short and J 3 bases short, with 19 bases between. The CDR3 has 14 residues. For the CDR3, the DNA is TGTGCCGGTGGGGGGGTAGGGGGTTACACTGAAGCTTTCTTT. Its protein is CAGGGVGGYTEAFF.

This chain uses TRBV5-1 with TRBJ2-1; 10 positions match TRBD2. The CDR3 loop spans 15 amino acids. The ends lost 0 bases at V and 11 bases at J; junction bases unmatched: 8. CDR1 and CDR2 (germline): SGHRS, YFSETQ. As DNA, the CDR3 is TGCGCCAGCAGCTTGGGGCTAGCGGGAGAGGGCCAGCAGTTCTTC. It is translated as CASSLGLAGEGQQFF.